This T cell receptor beta chain came from a study of blood T cell repertoires in COVID-19. The overall study: T cells, B-cell-depleted T cells, or PBMCs provided the cDNA or gDNA that served as material.

This CDR3 has 16 amino acids. Germline V gene data show CDR1 as LGHDT and CDR2 as YNNKEL (reference sequence). V lost 5 bases to trimming and J lost 0 bases, with 11 bases between them. Libraries were prepared by immunoSEQ multiplex PCR; TCRdb keeps only in-frame clonotypes and omits some of them. The repertoire consists of about 120,000 clones, with over 65% occurring once and the leading ten covering 3.8%. This receptor was taken from a woman older than 75 with acute or convalescent COVID-19. Sequenced: peripheral blood. V and J are TRBV3-1 (or the pseudogene TRBV3-2) and TRBJ1-6, with a weak D call TRBD1 (5 bases). For the CDR3, the DNA is TGTGCCAGCAGCGCCAGACAGCGCTCCTATAATTCACCCCTCCACTTT. The encoded protein is CASSARQRSYNSPLHF.